The present entry profiles one T cell receptor beta chain with its context. Antigen: not known. V dropped 2 bases and J dropped 3 bases, with 8 bases sitting between them. This CDR3 spans 13 amino acids. Germline V CDR1 and CDR2: SGDLS, YYNGEE. These data originate in a study of blood T cells in healthy people across ages. Donors were healthy Caucasian individuals from Russia aged about 6 to 90. The second PCR ran roughly 7 to 12 cycles with a sample-barcoded 5' primer and J-beta primers. Using its own MiXCR run on the 5' RACE reads, TCRdb lists one record per CDR3 protein. This table has about 840,000 distinct CDR3 sequences, about 27% appearing once. General observations from the study: Naive and antigen-experienced cells could not be conclusively compared, given unsorted PBMCs.

A further study also used this sample, focusing on T cells of mothers and their children. That work contributes: Unrelated pairs and related pairs have their TCR recombination output shaped similarly by thymic selection.

The origin of this receptor is a woman aged 35 to 49 in good health. What was sequenced was blood. The chain has TRBV9 and TRBJ2-5; possible D gene TRBD2, 6 bases. CDR3 sequence: CASSVSGEETQYF. The DNA of the CDR3 is TGTGCCAGCAGCGTGTCGGGAGAAGAGACCCAGTACTTC.